The 32 T cell receptor beta chains reported below all come from one sample, sequenced in a study of blood T cell repertoires in COVID-19. The protocol was immunoSEQ multiplex PCR, while the TCRdb copy is restricted to in-frame clones and leaves out a portion. The table records 150,000 to 200,000 clones, around four fifths of them present only once. Sequenced: peripheral blood. The source of these receptors is an older woman with COVID-19, enrolled during active disease.

The chain joins TRBV6-4 to TRBJ2-7, with TRBD2 matching 14 bases. V dropped 5 bases and J dropped 3; count of bases not matched to a gene: 12. This CDR3 contains 18 residues. In germline, CDR1 is MRHNA, CDR2 SNTAGT. In DNA, the CDR3 is TGTGCCAGCAGTCCAACCGGGACTAGCGGGAGTATGGTCTACGAGCAGTACTTC. It codes for CASSPTGTSGSMVYEQYF.

This sequence joins TRBV7-9 and TRBJ2-2, with 12 nucleotides matching TRBD1. The V gene's germline CDR1 is SEHNR and CDR2 FQNEAQ (reference sequence). The CDR3 consists of 18 residues. With V trimmed by 5 bases and J by 4 bases, 11 bases remained unmatched. CDR3 region: CASSLPGTGGAFTGELFF. In DNA form, the CDR3 reads TGTGCCAGCAGCCTTCCCGGGACAGGGGGCGCTTTCACCGGGGAGCTGTTTTTT.

This chain links TRBV11-3 with TRBJ1-6; unclear D gene. This CDR3 is built from 13 residues. The germline V and J ends were trimmed by 0 bases and 11 bases, with 8 bases remaining between them. Germline CDR1 is SGHNT and CDR2 is YENEEA. The CDR3 nucleotides are TGTGCCAGCAGCTTAGATCCCGGTGCACCCCTCCACTTT. Amino acids: CASSLDPGAPLHF.

This clone occurred a few times. The chain couples TRBV9 to TRBJ2-6, with D uncertain. V lost 4 bases and J 0 bases, leaving 8 bases between the germline ends. Germline CDR1 reads SGDLS; CDR2 reads YYNGEE. The CDR3 extends over 15 amino acids. The CDR3 nucleotides read TGTGCCAGCAGCCGGTCCATCTCTGGGGCCAACGTCCTGACTTTC. Translation gives CASSRSISGANVLTF.

The CDR3 spells CASSPGWPNTGELFF. The DNA of the CDR3 is TGTGCCAGCAGCCCGGGATGGCCGAACACCGGGGAGCTGTTTTTT. V usage is TRBV5-8 and J usage is TRBJ2-2, with D possibly TRBD2 on 5 matching bases. CDR1 is SGHTS and CDR2 is YDEGEE in the germline V gene. The CDR3 totals 15 residues. The V end lost 4 bases, the J end lost 0 bases, and 10 bases lay between the germline ends.

The gene calls are TRBV7-7 and TRBJ2-5; 9 bases map to TRBD2. The CDR3 is made up of 15 amino acids. Germline CDR1 SSHAT, CDR2 FNYEAQ (reference sequence). Unmatched junction bases numbered 6, after V lost 5 bases and J lost 2 bases. CDR3 loop: CASSTSSGVQETQYF. The CDR3 DNA is TGTGCCAGCAGCACCTCTAGCGGGGTGCAAGAGACCCAGTACTTC.

The chain uses TRBV7-9 and TRBJ2-2; 9 bases fit TRBD1. The CDR3 sequence is 14 residues long. V lost 7 bases, J lost 6 bases, and 6 bases stayed unmatched. Germline values: CDR1 SEHNR, CDR2 FQNEAQ (reference sequence). CDR3 amino acids: CASTEQGAPGELFF. The CDR3 DNA sequence: TGTGCCAGCACCGAACAGGGGGCCCCCGGGGAGCTGTTTTTT.

A word on this clone: At one end, the junction sequence differs from germline, possibly due to a read error. The V call is TRBV7-7, the J call TRBJ2-5, with TRBD2 as a possible D gene (5 bases). Per the germline V gene, CDR1 is SSHAT and CDR2 is FNYEAQ (reference sequence). The CDR3 extends over 17 amino acids. CDR3 sequence reads: CASSKSPPGSWDETQYF. The CDR3 nucleotides read TGTGCTAGCAGCAAAAGCCCCCCGGGGAGCTGGGATGAGACCCAGTACTTC.

The chain combines TRBV23-1 with TRBJ2-1, with 9 bases that match TRBD2. TRBV23-1 is marked as an open reading frame, function uncertain. CDR3 size: 15 residues. With V trimmed by 9 bases and J by 3 bases, 9 bases remained unmatched. In DNA, the CDR3 is TGCGCCAGGGCGGCCGTAGCGGGAGACTACAATGAGCAGTTCTTC. The encoded protein is CARAAVAGDYNEQFF.

This chain uses TRBV6-1 with TRBJ1-6; D not certain. This CDR3 comprises 15 residues. Trimming took 1 base from V and 9 from J, leaving 13 bases between them. CDR1 and CDR2 (germline): MNHNS, SASEGT. The CDR3 loop reads CASSEGGLFISPLHF. The DNA of the CDR3 is TGTGCCAGCAGTGAAGGAGGACTCTTTATTTCACCCCTCCACTTT.

This sequence joins TRBV28 and TRBJ2-3; TRBD1 aligns across 7 bases. The CDR3 is 19 residues long. Unmatched junction bases numbered 17, after V lost 5 bases and J lost 0 bases. Germline assignment: CDR1 MDHEN and CDR2 SYDVKM. CDR3 coding DNA: TGTGCCAGCAGTACCAAAGACAGGGCCGGTCCTAGCAGCACAGATACGCAGTATTTT. Translated, it gives CASSTKDRAGPSSTDTQYF.

A few counts support this clone. V gene TRBV2 combines with J gene TRBJ1-1, with D possibly being TRBD1 (5 bases). CDR3 length: 15 amino acids. With 8 bases removed from V and 1 base from J, the gap between germline ends came to 17 bases. Germline V CDR1 and CDR2: SNHLY, FYNNEI. The CDR3 here is CASVDWGDGNTEAFF. The CDR3 region has the DNA TGTGCCAGCGTGGATTGGGGGGACGGGAACACTGAAGCTTTCTTT.

J is TRBJ1-2 and V is TRBV28; 11 bases fit TRBD1. Germline CDR1 is MDHEN and CDR2 is SYDVKM. This CDR3 is built from 15 residues. Unmatched junction bases numbered 5, after V lost 5 bases and J lost 3 bases. DNA for the CDR3: TGTGCCAGCAGTGCGGGACAGGGGGGTCACTATGGCTACACCTTC. It specifies CASSAGQGGHYGYTF.

The rearrangement links TRBV6-1 to TRBJ2-7, with TRBD2 identical over 8 bases. Germline V lookup: CDR1 MNHNS, CDR2 SASEGT. The CDR3 covers 15 residues. Trimming at V came to 2 bases and at J to 0 bases, leaving 3 bases not matched to a gene. The CDR3, as DNA: TGTGCCAGCAGTGAAACTAGCGGTAGCTCCTACGAGCAGTACGTC. Protein: CASSETSGSSYEQYV.

V usage is TRBV3-1 (or the pseudogene TRBV3-2) and J usage is TRBJ2-5; perhaps TRBD1 as D (5 bases). V gave up 3 bases and J gave up 1 base, with 9 bases separating them. This CDR3 contains 14 residues. CDR1 and CDR2 from the germline V gene are LGHDT and YNNKEL (reference sequence). The CDR3 sequence: CASSHDSFQETQYF. The CDR3 bases are TGTGCCAGCAGCCATGACAGCTTCCAAGAGACCCAGTACTTC.

This clone was recorded once. One end of the junction is discordant with germline, which a read error may explain. This chain uses TRBV7-7 with TRBJ2-1; 7 bases are a match to TRBD2. Germline CDR1 reads SSHAT; CDR2 reads FNYEAQ (reference sequence). The CDR3 loop spans 15 amino acids. The CDR3 region has the DNA TGTGCTAGCAGCTTAGGCGGGAGCGGAAACAATGAGCAGTTCTTC. Encoded protein: CASSLGGSGNNEQFF.

This chain uses TRBV12-3 or TRBV12-4 with TRBJ2-7, with no clear D. The CDR3 contains 13 residues. Trimming removed 6 bases from V and 2 bases from J, with 11 bases in between. This CDR3 is CASSYGAPYEQYF. DNA for the CDR3: TGTGCCAGCAGCTATGGAGCCCCCTACGAGCAGTACTTC.

This clone was detected a few times. This chain uses TRBV28 with TRBJ1-1; 9 bases agree with TRBD1. This CDR3 has 14 residues. V shed 6 bases, J shed 5 bases, and the junction held 7 bases outside the gene matches. Germline loops: CDR1 MDHEN, CDR2 SYDVKM. The CDR3 is CASRGGQGGTEAFF. CDR3 sequence (DNA): TGTGCCAGCAGGGGGGGACAGGGAGGGACTGAAGCTTTCTTT.

This chain connects TRBV5-1 to TRBJ1-1, with unresolved D. CDR3 length: 16 amino acids. Germline V lookup: CDR1 SGHRS, CDR2 YFSETQ. The ends were cut back, 0 bases at V and 7 bases at J, with 19 bases in the middle. The CDR3 bases are TGCGCCAGCAGCTTGGTATTGGGCAGGTCGGCGGGTGAAGCTTTCTTT. It is translated as CASSLVLGRSAGEAFF.

DNA of the CDR3: TGTGCCAGCAGCGTAACAGGGGGAAGAACCGGGGAGCTGTTTTTT. This translates into CASSVTGGRTGELFF. The chain carries TRBV9 and TRBJ2-2, with 8 bases lining up with TRBD1. The V gene end was trimmed by 1 base and the J gene end by 5 bases; junction bases not matched to a gene: 4. Germline CDR1 reads SGDLS; CDR2 reads YYNGEE. This CDR3 is 15 amino acids long.

This sequence joins TRBV11-2 and TRBJ1-3; a possible D gene is TRBD1 (5 bases). The V and J ends lost 8 bases and 1 base respectively, with 9 bases between them. Germline CDR1 reads SGHAT; CDR2 reads FQNNGV. CDR3 size: 13 residues. In DNA, the CDR3 is TGTGCCAGCCGGGGGATATCTGGAAACACCATATATTTT. Amino acids: CASRGISGNTIYF.

This chain links TRBV19 with TRBJ2-1, with 16 bases matching TRBD2. Germline values: CDR1 LNHDA, CDR2 SQIVND (reference sequence). J was trimmed by 14 bases and V by 5 bases; bases with no gene match: 3. There are 13 residues in the CDR3. In DNA form, the CDR3 reads TGTGCCAGTAGTCTGGGACTAGCGGGGGGGGAGTTCTTC. Its protein is CASSLGLAGGEFF.

The chain carries TRBV19 and TRBJ2-7; 8 nucleotides line up with TRBD1. The germline V gene encodes CDR1 LNHDA and CDR2 SQIVND (reference sequence). V shed 3 bases, J shed 6 bases, and the junction held 4 bases outside the gene matches. CDR3 length equals 13 residues. CDR3 sequence (DNA): TGTGCCAGTAGTATCGCACAGGGGGGCGAGCAGTACGTC. Its protein is CASSIAQGGEQYV.

The chain has TRBV2 and TRBJ1-3, with D unclear. In germline, CDR1 is SNHLY, CDR2 FYNNEI. The CDR3 contains 15 residues. V was pared by 4 bases and J by 0 bases, with 10 bases between. CDR3 residues: CASSARGNSGNTIYF. The CDR3 bases are TGTGCCAGCAGTGCGCGCGGCAACTCTGGAAACACCATATATTTT.

This clone appeared once. The V and J genes are TRBV28 and TRBJ2-1, with a weak D call TRBD2 (6 bases). V lost 6 bases to trimming and J lost 3 bases, with 9 bases between them. CDR3 length: 13 residues. Germline CDR1 reads MDHEN; CDR2 reads SYDVKM. DNA of the CDR3: TGTGCCAGCAGGGGGGGACTCTACAATGAGCAGTTCTTC. The encoded protein is CASRGGLYNEQFF.

V usage is TRBV27 and J usage is TRBJ2-1; tentatively, D is TRBD2 (5 bases). Germline V gives CDR1 MNHEY, CDR2 SMNVEV (reference sequence). The CDR3 has 13 residues. V lost 6 bases, J lost 8 bases, and 14 bases lay in between. In DNA form, the CDR3 reads TGTGCCAGCAGCCTAGAACCGGGATATGAGCAGTTCTTC. It encodes CASSLEPGYEQFF.

The CDR3 protein is CASSLKTSGETDTQYF. The CDR3 DNA is TGTGCCAGCAGTTTGAAGACTAGCGGGGAGACAGATACGCAGTATTTT. V and J are TRBV27 and TRBJ2-3; 11 bases are shared with TRBD2. The germline V gene has CDR1 MNHEY and CDR2 SMNVEV (reference sequence). This CDR3 comprises 16 residues. Unmatched junction bases numbered 5, after V lost 3 bases and J lost 3 bases.

Remarks on this clone: Germline is not matched at one junction end, which may reflect a read error. The V gene is TRBV28, the J gene TRBJ2-3, with 11 bases lining up with TRBD2. The CDR3 consists of 12 residues. Germline V gene data show CDR1 as MDHEN and CDR2 as SYDVKM. The CDR3 here is CASSHGLAGDHF. The CDR3 DNA follows: TGTGCCAGCAGCCACGGACTAGCGGGTGATCATTTT.

The chain is built from TRBV28 and TRBJ1-6, with 8 nucleotides matching TRBD1. CDR3 size: 15 residues. The V and J ends lost 5 bases and 10 bases, in that order; junction bases with no gene match: 10. Per germline, CDR1 MDHEN and CDR2 SYDVKM. The DNA of the CDR3 is TGTGCCAGCAGTCCAAGACAGGGGCATGGGTCACCCCTCCACTTT. It encodes CASSPRQGHGSPLHF.

This chain links TRBV15 with TRBJ1-6; D remains ambiguous. Germline CDR1 is LNHNV and CDR2 is YYDKDF (reference sequence). The CDR3 spans 16 residues. The V end was cut by 0 bases, the J end by 8 bases, with 14 bases between. This CDR3 reads CATSREAANGDSPLHF. CDR3 in DNA: TGTGCCACCAGCAGAGAGGCAGCGAACGGGGATTCACCCCTCCACTTT.

This clone was found a few times. The chain carries TRBV10-2 and TRBJ1-6, with 8 bases aligning to TRBD1. The length of the CDR3 is 15 residues. The germline gives CDR1 WSHSY, CDR2 SAAADI. V shed 7 bases, J shed 7 bases, and the junction held 9 bases outside the gene matches. CDR3 nucleotides: TGCGCCAGCACCCTAAGCGGACAGGGAAATTCACCCCTCCACTTT. Its translation is CASTLSGQGNSPLHF.

This chain uses TRBV6-2 or TRBV6-3 with TRBJ2-3, with D maybe TRBD2 (5 bases). V was shortened by 1 base and J by 1 base, with 12 bases between the two germline ends. Germline V lookup: CDR1 MNHEY, CDR2 SVGEGT. There are 16 residues in the CDR3. The CDR3 is CASSYLGAVGTDTQYF. CDR3 in DNA: TGTGCCAGCAGTTACTTAGGAGCGGTGGGCACAGATACGCAGTATTTT.